Listed here is a single T cell receptor beta chain. This specimen belongs to a study of blood T cell repertoires in COVID-19. At the level of the study: Sites in the United States, Italy and Spain provided acute and convalescent COVID-19 samples. PBMCs, B-cell-depleted T cells, or T cells were the source of the cDNA or gDNA that made up the material.

How the authors handled the data: How many nucleated cells were present was estimated from reference gene primer amplification. Assay used: immunoSEQ multiplex PCR; TCRdb lists only in-frame clones, some missing. V and J calls and clone size are copied from that table; D and trimming were computed from the DNA. This table holds about 270,000 clones, approximately 82% found once. Germline loops: CDR1 LGHNA, CDR2 YSLEER. The CDR3 loop spans 17 amino acids. After removal of 0 bases from V and 2 bases from J, the junction contained 6 bases not matched to a gene. This chain connects TRBV4-3 to TRBJ1-4, with 7 bases lining up with TRBD1. Sequenced: peripheral blood. This receptor was obtained from a woman aged 18-30 years with acute or convalescent COVID-19. Here the CDR3 reads CASSQDRQGATNEKLFF. CDR3 coding DNA: TGCGCCAGCAGCCAAGACCGACAGGGTGCCACTAATGAAAAACTGTTTTTT.